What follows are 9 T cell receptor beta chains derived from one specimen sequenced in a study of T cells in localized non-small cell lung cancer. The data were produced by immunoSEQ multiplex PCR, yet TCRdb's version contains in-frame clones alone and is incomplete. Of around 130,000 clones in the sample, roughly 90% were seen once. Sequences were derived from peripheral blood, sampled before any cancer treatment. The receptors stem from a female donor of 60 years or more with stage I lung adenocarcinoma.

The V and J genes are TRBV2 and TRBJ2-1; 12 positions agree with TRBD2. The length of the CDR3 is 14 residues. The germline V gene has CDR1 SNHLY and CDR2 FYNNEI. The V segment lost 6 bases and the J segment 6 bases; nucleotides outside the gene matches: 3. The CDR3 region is CASSPGLAGNEQFF. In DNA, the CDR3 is TGTGCCAGCAGCCCGGGACTAGCGGGCAATGAGCAGTTCTTC.

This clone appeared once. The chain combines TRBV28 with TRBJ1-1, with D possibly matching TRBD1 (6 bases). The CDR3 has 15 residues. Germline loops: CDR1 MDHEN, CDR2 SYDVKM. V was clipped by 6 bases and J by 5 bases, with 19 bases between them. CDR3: CASREMTGSGTEAFF. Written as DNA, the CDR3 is TGTGCCAGCAGGGAAATGACAGGTAGTGGAACTGAAGCTTTCTTT.

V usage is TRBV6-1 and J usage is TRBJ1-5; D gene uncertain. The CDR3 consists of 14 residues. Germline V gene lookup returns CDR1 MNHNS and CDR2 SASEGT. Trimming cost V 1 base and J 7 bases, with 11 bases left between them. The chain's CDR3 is CASSEGRLYQPQHF. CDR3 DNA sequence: TGTGCCAGCAGTGAAGGTCGCTTATACCAGCCCCAGCATTTT.

This CDR3 reads CASSFVSGSPYEQYF. CDR3 in DNA: TGTGCCAGCAGCTTTGTGAGCGGGAGTCCCTACGAGCAGTACTTC. This chain uses TRBV11-2 with TRBJ2-7; 8 positions match TRBD2. Germline assignment: CDR1 SGHAT and CDR2 FQNNGV. This CDR3 has 15 amino acids. With V trimmed by 3 bases and J by 2 bases, 6 bases remained unmatched.

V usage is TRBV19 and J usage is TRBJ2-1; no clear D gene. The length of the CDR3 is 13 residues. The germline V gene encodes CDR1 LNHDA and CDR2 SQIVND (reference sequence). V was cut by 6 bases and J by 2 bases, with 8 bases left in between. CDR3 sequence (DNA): TGTGCCAGTAGAAACACCCCCTACAATGAGCAGTTCTTC. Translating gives CASRNTPYNEQFF.

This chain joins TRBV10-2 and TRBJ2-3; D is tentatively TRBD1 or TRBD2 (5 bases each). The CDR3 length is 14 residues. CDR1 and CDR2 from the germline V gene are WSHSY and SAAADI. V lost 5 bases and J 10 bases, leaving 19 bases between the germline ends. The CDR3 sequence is CASSPGTVPKAQYF. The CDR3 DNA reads TGCGCCAGCAGTCCCGGGACCGTTCCAAAGGCGCAGTATTTT.

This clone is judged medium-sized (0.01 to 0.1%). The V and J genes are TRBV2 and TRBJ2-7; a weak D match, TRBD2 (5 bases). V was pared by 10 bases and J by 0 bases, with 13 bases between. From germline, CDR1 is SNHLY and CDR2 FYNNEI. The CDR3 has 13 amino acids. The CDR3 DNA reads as TGTGCCACCACAGCGGCTGACTCCTACGAGCAGTACTTC. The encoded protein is CATTAADSYEQYF. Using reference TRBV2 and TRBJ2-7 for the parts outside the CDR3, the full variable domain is EPEVTQTPSHQVTQMGQEVILRCVPISNHLYFYWYRQILGQKVEFLVSFYNNEISEKSEIFDDQFSVERPDGSNFTLKIRSTKLEDSAMYFCATTAADSYEQYFGPGTRLTVT.

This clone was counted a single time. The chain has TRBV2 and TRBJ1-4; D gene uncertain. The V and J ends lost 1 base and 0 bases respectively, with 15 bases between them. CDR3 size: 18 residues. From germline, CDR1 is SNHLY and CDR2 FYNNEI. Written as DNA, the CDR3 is TGTGCCAGCAGTGAAGGCTACTCTAGTGAACCAACTAATGAAAAACTGTTTTTT. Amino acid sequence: CASSEGYSSEPTNEKLFF.

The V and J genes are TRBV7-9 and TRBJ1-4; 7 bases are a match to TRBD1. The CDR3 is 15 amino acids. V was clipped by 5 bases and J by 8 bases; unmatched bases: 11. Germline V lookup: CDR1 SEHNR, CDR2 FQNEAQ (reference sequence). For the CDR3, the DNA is TGTGCCAGCAGCCGCGGGACAGCGGTTGTGGAAAAACTGTTTTTT. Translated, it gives CASSRGTAVVEKLFF.